This TCR beta chain was profiled in a study of cytomegalovirus exposure and HLA in healthy donors. Primers included in the PCR were 60 Vbeta and 13 Jbeta primers. Sequenced by immunoSEQ multiplex PCR; TCRdb stores in-frame clones only, minus some. The sample has some 200,000 clones; approximately 70% are singletons. The germline CDR1 and CDR2 sequences are MNHNY and SVGAGI (reference sequence). The CDR3 is 15 amino acids. The J segment lost 4 bases and the V segment lost 8 bases, leaving 10 bases of the junction unmatched. The TCR originated in a middle-aged man in good health and CMV-seropositive. V and J are TRBV6-6 and TRBJ1-3, with TRBD1 identical over 8 bases. Material: PBMCs. The CDR3 sequence is CASHTQGATGNTIYF. For the CDR3, the DNA is TGTGCCAGCCATACTCAGGGGGCGACGGGAAACACCATATATTTT.